Following are 32 T cell receptor beta chains from one sample sequenced in a study of cytomegalovirus exposure and HLA in healthy donors. The PCR was carried out with 60 Vbeta primers and 13 Jbeta primers. Data came from immunoSEQ multiplex PCR; TCRdb stores just in-frame clones and leaves some out. Among over 150,000 clones listed, over 75% were seen once. What was sequenced was PBMCs. The source is a woman between 40 and 50 years old in good health and CMV-seropositive.

This sequence joins TRBV30 and TRBJ2-1; TRBD2 agrees at 7 bases. The CDR3 is made up of 14 amino acids. Per germline, CDR1 GTSNPN and CDR2 SVGIG (reference sequence). J gave up 6 bases and V 8 bases, and 13 bases lay outside the gene matches. The DNA for the CDR3 is TGTGCCGGCATTACGCGGGAGCTCGGCAATGAGCAGTTCTTC. Encoded protein: CAGITRELGNEQFF.

The chain carries TRBV5-1 and TRBJ2-5; TRBD1 agrees at 7 bases. Germline V CDR1 and CDR2: SGHRS, YFSETQ. The ends lost 0 bases at V and 1 base at J; junction bases unmatched: 6. The CDR3 totals 16 residues. The CDR3 DNA is TGCGCCAGCAGCTTGGACGCGACAGGGACCCAAGAGACCCAGTACTTC. Translating it yields CASSLDATGTQETQYF.

The rearrangement joins TRBV2 to TRBJ2-3, with 9 bases aligning to TRBD1. This CDR3 spans 16 amino acids. From germline, CDR1 is SNHLY and CDR2 FYNNEI. After removal of 5 bases from V and 4 bases from J, the junction contained 10 bases not matched to a gene. Written as DNA, the CDR3 is TGTGCCAGCAGTCGACCGGGACAGGGAGGCGCAGATACGCAGTATTTT. Encoded protein: CASSRPGQGGADTQYF.

V is TRBV27 and J is TRBJ1-1, with 9 bases aligning to TRBD1. Trimming removed 3 bases from V and 8 bases from J; junction bases left unmatched: 10. Germline CDR1 MNHEY, CDR2 SMNVEV (reference sequence). CDR3 size: 15 residues. The DNA of the CDR3 is TGTGCCAGCAGTTTCACCGGGACAGGGAATCGGGAAGCTTTCTTT. It specifies CASSFTGTGNREAFF.

V usage is TRBV5-1 and J usage is TRBJ2-3, with 10 bases identical to TRBD2. V shed 4 bases and J 4 bases; nucleotides not matched to a gene: 15. Germline values: CDR1 SGHRS, CDR2 YFSETQ. The CDR3 has 18 amino acids. CDR3 DNA sequence: TGCGCCAGCAGCCCGAAACACGGTGGACTAGCGGCCGCAGATACGCAGTATTTT. The encoded protein is CASSPKHGGLAAADTQYF.

The gene calls are TRBV5-1 and TRBJ2-1; 13 bases are a match to TRBD2. The CDR3 consists of 17 residues. J gave up 4 bases and V 4 bases, and 8 bases lay outside the gene matches. In germline, CDR1 is SGHRS, CDR2 YFSETQ. CDR3 DNA sequence: TGCGCCAGCAGCGGGACTAGCGGGAAAGGCGGATACAATGAGCAGTTCTTC. Translated, it gives CASSGTSGKGGYNEQFF. Supplemented by reference TRBV5-1 and TRBJ2-1, the full variable domain reads KAGVTQTPRYLIKTRGQQVTLSCSPISGHRSVSWYQQTPGQGLQFLFEYFSETQRNKGNFPGRFSGRQFSNSRSEMNVSTLELGDSALYLCASSGTSGKGGYNEQFFGPGTRLTVL.

The chain carries TRBV28 and TRBJ1-1; TRBD1 aligns across 10 bases. V lost 7 bases and J lost 5; bases outside the gene matches: 13. Germline assignment: CDR1 MDHEN and CDR2 SYDVKM. The CDR3 length is 16 residues. The CDR3 DNA reads TGTGCCAGCACCTCGAGGATTGGGACAGGGGTAACTGAAGCTTTCTTT. Translated: CASTSRIGTGVTEAFF.

The chain carries TRBV5-6 and TRBJ1-1; TRBD1 is a possible D gene (6 bases). This CDR3 contains 15 residues. Germline V gives CDR1 SGHDT, CDR2 YYEEEE. V was trimmed by 2 bases and J by 4 bases, leaving 15 bases between them. The chain's CDR3 is CASSFTDRLGTEAFF. As DNA, the CDR3 is TGTGCCAGCAGCTTTACGGACAGACTCGGCACTGAAGCTTTCTTT.

This clone has just one count. The chain carries TRBV19 and TRBJ1-5; TRBD1 matches at 10 bases. CDR3 length: 15 amino acids. After removal of 3 bases from V and 5 bases from J, the junction contained 4 bases not matched to a gene. Germline CDR1 and CDR2: LNHDA and SQIVND (reference sequence). The CDR3 DNA is TGTGCCAGTAGTATCCGAGGGACAGGGGATCAGCCCCAGCATTTT. Translating gives CASSIRGTGDQPQHF. Combining the CDR3 with reference TRBV19 and TRBJ1-5 gives the whole variable domain DGGITQSPKYLFRKEGQNVTLSCEQNLNHDAMYWYRQDPGQGLRLIYYSQIVNDFQKGDIAEGYSVSREKKESFPLTVTSAQKNPTAFYLCASSIRGTGDQPQHFGDGTRLSIL.

This chain links TRBV7-9 with TRBJ2-6, with TRBD2 identical over 7 bases. J lost 2 bases, V lost 2 bases, and 6 bases had no gene match. This CDR3 contains 17 residues. Per the germline V gene, CDR1 is SEHNR and CDR2 is FQNEAQ (reference sequence). For the CDR3, the DNA is TGTGCCAGCAGCTTACAAGGGAGGGGCGCTGGGGCCAACGTCCTGACTTTC. It encodes CASSLQGRGAGANVLTF.

The V gene is TRBV4-1, the J gene TRBJ1-5, with D possibly being TRBD1 (5 bases). This CDR3 has 19 amino acids. Trimming removed 0 bases from V and 4 bases from J, with 22 bases in between. Germline V gives CDR1 MGHRA, CDR2 YSYEKL. CDR3 nucleotide sequence: TGCGCCAGCAGCCAAGATCTTGTTTGGGGATCAGGGAATAATCAGCCCCAGCATTTT. Protein: CASSQDLVWGSGNNQPQHF.

This chain uses TRBV30 with TRBJ1-5; D is ambiguous. This CDR3 has 16 residues. Germline CDR1 GTSNPN, CDR2 SVGIG (reference sequence). Trimming shortened V by 0 bases and J by 2 bases, and 14 bases separated the two germline ends. DNA of the CDR3: TGTGCCTGGAGTGTAAGTTGGGGAGCGGGCAATCAGCCCCAGCATTTT. Translated, it gives CAWSVSWGAGNQPQHF. Full variable domain (rest looked up from reference TRBV30 and TRBJ1-5): SQTIHQWPATLVQPVGSPLSLECTVEGTSNPNLYWYRQAAGRGLQLLFYSVGIGQISSEVPQNLSASRPQDRQFILSSKKLLLSDSGFYLCAWSVSWGAGNQPQHFGDGTRLSIL.

The chain is built from TRBV9 and TRBJ2-1; TRBD2 matches 11 bases. The CDR3 contains 20 residues. After removal of 1 base from V and 0 bases from J, the junction contained 12 bases not matched to a gene. Looked up from germline, CDR1 is SGDLS and CDR2 is YYNGEE. This CDR3 is CASSVSGTSGSKSSYNEQFF. CDR3 DNA: TGTGCCAGCAGCGTATCCGGGACTAGCGGAAGTAAAAGCTCCTACAATGAGCAGTTCTTC.

The chain combines TRBV19 with TRBJ2-2, with D tentatively TRBD2 (7 bases). The germline V and J ends were trimmed by 9 bases and 3 bases, with 17 bases remaining between them. Germline CDR1 is LNHDA and CDR2 is SQIVND (reference sequence). There are 15 residues in the CDR3. The CDR3 coding sequence is TGTGCCAGCTCCGTCGGGGGGCGAGACACCGGGGAGCTGTTTTTT. Protein: CASSVGGRDTGELFF.

This clone occurred once. This chain links TRBV27 with TRBJ1-5; 8 nucleotides agree with TRBD1. This CDR3 is built from 17 residues. V was clipped by 8 bases and J by 0 bases; unmatched bases: 12. Germline assignment: CDR1 MNHEY and CDR2 SMNVEV (reference sequence). CDR3: CASGRDRSINSNQPQHF. The CDR3 region has the DNA TGTGCCAGCGGCCGGGACAGGTCGATAAATAGCAATCAGCCCCAGCATTTT.

The chain combines TRBV28 with TRBJ1-5; TRBD1 agrees at 10 bases. Germline V gene lookup returns CDR1 MDHEN and CDR2 SYDVKM. J gave up 2 bases and V 4 bases, and 2 bases lay outside the gene matches. The CDR3 has 15 amino acids. For the CDR3, the DNA is TGTGCCAGCAGTTCCGGGACAGGGGGCAATCAGCCCCAGCATTTT. It translates to CASSSGTGGNQPQHF.

This clone was detected only a few times. The chain is built from TRBV5-4 and TRBJ2-7; 8 nucleotides match TRBD2. Germline trimming cut 4 bases from V and 4 bases from J; bases unmatched to any gene: 7. From germline, CDR1 is SGHNT and CDR2 YYREEE (reference sequence). The CDR3 contains 14 residues. CDR3: CASSPRAGEYEQYF. CDR3 sequence (DNA): TGTGCCAGCAGCCCACGAGCGGGAGAGTACGAGCAGTACTTC.

The genes are TRBV13 and TRBJ2-3; 11 bases agree with TRBD2. V lost 4 bases, J lost 2 bases, and 5 bases stayed unmatched. Germline V CDR1 and CDR2: PRHDT, FYEKMQ (reference sequence). This CDR3 comprises 16 residues. This chain's CDR3 is CASSWGTSGDTDTQYF. CDR3 DNA: TGTGCCAGCAGCTGGGGGACTAGCGGAGACACAGATACGCAGTATTTT. The whole variable domain, remainder taken from reference TRBV13 and TRBJ2-3, is AAGVIQSPRHLIKEKRETATLKCYPIPRHDTVYWYQQGPGQDPQFLISFYEKMQSDKGSIPDRFSAQQFSDYHSELNMSSLELGDSALYFCASSWGTSGDTDTQYFGPGTRLTVL.

The V and J genes are TRBV7-7 and TRBJ2-5; a possible D gene is TRBD2 (6 bases). From germline, CDR1 is SSHAT and CDR2 FNYEAQ (reference sequence). V shed 5 bases and J shed 5 bases, with 12 bases lying between them. The CDR3 is 13 residues long. The CDR3 bases are TGTGCCAGCAGCCGGGAGCGAGGCGAGACCCAGTACTTC. Amino acids: CASSRERGETQYF.

This sequence joins TRBV7-8 and TRBJ1-1; D gene uncertain. CDR1 and CDR2 from the germline V gene are SGHVS and FQNEAQ. CDR3 length: 18 amino acids. V gave up 0 bases and J gave up 0 bases, with 17 bases separating them. The CDR3 nucleotides are TGTGCCAGCAGCTTAGCGCCTGACATTTGGAACATGAACACTGAAGCTTTCTTT. This codes for CASSLAPDIWNMNTEAFF. The full variable domain, rest sourced from reference TRBV7-8 and TRBJ1-1, is GAGVSQSPRYKVAKRGQDVALRCDPISGHVSLFWYQQALGQGPEFLTYFQNEAQLDKSGLPSDRFFAERPEGSVSTLKIQRTQQEDSAVYLCASSLAPDIWNMNTEAFFGQGTRLTVV.

The gene calls are TRBV27 and TRBJ2-7; tentative D call: TRBD2 (5 bases). V was cut by 5 bases and J by 0 bases, with 17 bases left in between. CDR1 and CDR2 from the germline V gene are MNHEY and SMNVEV (reference sequence). The CDR3 runs to 16 residues. The CDR3 DNA follows: TGTGCCAGCAGTCCCTCCATCGGGGAGAGCTCCTACGAGCAGTACTTC. Translating gives CASSPSIGESSYEQYF.

This clone was counted only a few times. The J gene is TRBJ1-1, the V gene TRBV7-3; D is unresolved. Germline CDR1 is SGHTA and CDR2 is FQGTGA. The CDR3 loop spans 14 amino acids. With 2 bases removed from V and 4 bases from J, the gap between germline ends came to 11 bases. The CDR3 region is CASSLGGPGTEAFF. CDR3 sequence (DNA): TGTGCCAGCAGCTTAGGAGGGCCGGGCACTGAAGCTTTCTTT.

This clone occurred a few times. The CDR3 region has the DNA TGCGCCAGCAGCCAAGCAGGCCTCGCAGGGGCCATCCTCACCGGGGAGCTGTTTTTT. Translation gives CASSQAGLAGAILTGELFF. The chain combines TRBV4-1 with TRBJ2-2; a possible D gene is TRBD1 (6 bases). V dropped 1 base and J dropped 4 bases, with 22 bases sitting between them. This CDR3 is built from 19 residues. CDR1 and CDR2 (germline): MGHRA, YSYEKL.

The chain couples TRBV18 to TRBJ2-3; 8 bases are a match to TRBD1. V was pared by 6 bases and J by 0 bases, with 2 bases of the junction left unmatched. Germline V gene lookup returns CDR1 KGHSH and CDR2 LQKENI. The CDR3 covers 14 residues. CDR3 nucleotides: TGTGCCAGCTCTCAGGGGGCTAGCACAGATACGCAGTATTTT. Its protein product is CASSQGASTDTQYF. The variable domain in full, with the rest retrieved from reference TRBV18 and TRBJ2-3, is NAGVMQNPRHLVRRRGQEARLRCSPMKGHSHVYWYRQLPEEGLKFMVYLQKENIIDESGMPKERFSAEFPKEGPSILRIQQVVRGDSAAYFCASSQGASTDTQYFGPGTRLTVL.

The chain links TRBV11-2 to TRBJ2-3, with 9 positions matching TRBD1. Germline CDR1 and CDR2: SGHAT and FQNNGV. V was pared by 4 bases and J by 6 bases, with 5 bases of the junction left unmatched. This CDR3 comprises 14 residues. The CDR3 loop is CASSSYRGLDTQYF. CDR3 in DNA: TGTGCCAGCAGCTCGTACAGGGGGCTGGATACGCAGTATTTT.

Remarks on this clone: Sequence at one end of the junction differs from germline and may be a read error. This chain uses TRBV5-4 with TRBJ1-1, with D possibly TRBD1 on 6 matching bases. The CDR3 length is 15 residues. Germline V lookup: CDR1 SGHNT, CDR2 YYREEE (reference sequence). CDR3 DNA sequence: TGTGCCAGCAGCGGGGGGGGCTTGGGGACGGGGGGAACTCTCTTT. Translated: CASSGGGLGTGGTLF.

The genes are TRBV6-5 and TRBJ1-5, with 11 bases fitting TRBD1. The CDR3 is 14 amino acids. The junction had 6 bases not matched to a gene; V was cut back by 5 bases and J by 9 bases. CDR1 is MNHEY, CDR2 SVGAGI, per germline. The CDR3 DNA reads as TGTGCCAGCAGTAGGGACAGGGGGGGTTGGCCCCAGCATTTT. Amino acids: CASSRDRGGWPQHF.

In its sample, this clone was seen a few times. The rearrangement uses TRBV10-3 and TRBJ2-7; D unresolved. Per germline, CDR1 ENHRY and CDR2 SYGVKD. V was clipped by 4 bases and J by 3 bases, with 4 bases between them. The CDR3 is 11 amino acids. The CDR3: CAISGSYEQYF. For the CDR3, the DNA is TGTGCCATCAGTGGCAGCTACGAGCAGTACTTC.

This clone occurred once. This sequence joins TRBV6-5 and TRBJ2-5, with 9 bases fitting TRBD2. This CDR3 is built from 15 residues. Per germline, CDR1 MNHEY and CDR2 SVGAGI. V lost 3 bases to trimming and J lost 5 bases; unmatched junction nucleotides: 7. The chain's CDR3 is CASSYQVAGGETQYF. The CDR3 DNA follows: TGTGCCAGCAGTTATCAAGTGGCGGGAGGGGAGACCCAGTACTTC.

This chain joins TRBV2 and TRBJ2-7; D gene ambiguous. The CDR3 is 13 residues long. From germline, CDR1 is SNHLY and CDR2 FYNNEI. The ends were cut back, 3 bases at V and 2 bases at J, with 8 bases in the middle. CDR3 region: CASSEGLPYEQYF. CDR3 nucleotides: TGTGCCAGCAGTGAGGGCCTTCCCTACGAGCAGTACTTC. Combining the CDR3 with reference TRBV2 and TRBJ2-7 gives the whole variable domain EPEVTQTPSHQVTQMGQEVILRCVPISNHLYFYWYRQILGQKVEFLVSFYNNEISEKSEIFDDQFSVERPDGSNFTLKIRSTKLEDSAMYFCASSEGLPYEQYFGPGTRLTVT.

CDR3 sequence reads: CASRRGLAAATNTGELFF. DNA of the CDR3: TGTGCCAGCAGGCGGGGACTAGCGGCGGCAACGAACACCGGGGAGCTGTTTTTT. The chain carries TRBV27 and TRBJ2-2; 11 bases line up with TRBD2. The ends lost 6 bases at V and 0 bases at J; junction bases unmatched: 9. The CDR3 length is 18 residues. Looked up from germline, CDR1 is MNHEY and CDR2 is SMNVEV (reference sequence).

This clone was observed a few times. This chain uses TRBV27 with TRBJ2-1, with 7 bases fitting TRBD2. Trimming cost V 7 bases and J 0 bases; bases outside gene matches: 6. CDR3 length: 15 amino acids. Germline assignment: CDR1 MNHEY and CDR2 SMNVEV (reference sequence). The DNA of the CDR3 is TGTGCCAGCACTCCCGGGGGGATCTCCTACAATGAGCAGTTCTTC. Translation gives CASTPGGISYNEQFF.